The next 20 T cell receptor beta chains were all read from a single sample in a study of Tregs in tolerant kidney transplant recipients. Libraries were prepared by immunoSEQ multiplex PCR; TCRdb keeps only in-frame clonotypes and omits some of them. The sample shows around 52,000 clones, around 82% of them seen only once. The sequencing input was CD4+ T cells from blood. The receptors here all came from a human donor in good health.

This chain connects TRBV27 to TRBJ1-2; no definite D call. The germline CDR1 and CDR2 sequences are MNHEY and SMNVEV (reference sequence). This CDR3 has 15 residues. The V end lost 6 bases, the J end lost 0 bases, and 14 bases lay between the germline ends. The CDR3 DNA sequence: TGTGCCAGCAGCCCCAATGATTATACTAACTATGGCTACACCTTC. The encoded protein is CASSPNDYTNYGYTF.

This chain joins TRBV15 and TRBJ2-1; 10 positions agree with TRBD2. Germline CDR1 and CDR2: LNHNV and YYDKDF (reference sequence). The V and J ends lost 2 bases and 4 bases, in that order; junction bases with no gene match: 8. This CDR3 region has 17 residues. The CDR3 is CATSRQVTSGRYNEQFF. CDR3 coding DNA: TGTGCCACCAGCAGACAAGTGACTAGCGGGCGATACAATGAGCAGTTCTTC.

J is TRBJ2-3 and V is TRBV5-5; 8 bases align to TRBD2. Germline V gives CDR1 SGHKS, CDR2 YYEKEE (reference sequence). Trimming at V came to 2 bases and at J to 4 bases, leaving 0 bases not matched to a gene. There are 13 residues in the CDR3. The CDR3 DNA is TGTGCCAGCAGCTTTAGCGGGGCAGATACGCAGTATTTT. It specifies CASSFSGADTQYF.

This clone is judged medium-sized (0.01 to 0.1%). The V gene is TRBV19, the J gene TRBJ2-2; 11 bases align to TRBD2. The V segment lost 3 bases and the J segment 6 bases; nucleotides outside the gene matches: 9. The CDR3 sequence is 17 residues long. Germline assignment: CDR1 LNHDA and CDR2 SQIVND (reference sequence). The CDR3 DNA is TGTGCCAGTAGTATCTCGGGGCTAGCGGGGGGTGCCGGGGAGCTGTTTTTT. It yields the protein CASSISGLAGGAGELFF.

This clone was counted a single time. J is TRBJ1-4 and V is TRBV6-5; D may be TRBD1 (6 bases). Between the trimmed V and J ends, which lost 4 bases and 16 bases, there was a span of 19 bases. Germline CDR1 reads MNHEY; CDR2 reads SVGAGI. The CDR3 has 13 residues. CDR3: CASSLRFGTWPFF. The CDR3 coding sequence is TGTGCCAGCAGTTTGCGTTTCGGGACATGGCCGTTTTTT.

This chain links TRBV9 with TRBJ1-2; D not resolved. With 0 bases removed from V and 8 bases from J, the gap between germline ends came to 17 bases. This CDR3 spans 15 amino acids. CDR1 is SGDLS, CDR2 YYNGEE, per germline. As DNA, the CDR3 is TGTGCCAGCAGCGTAGACGGGAGGTTGATTAAGGGCTACACCTTC. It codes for CASSVDGRLIKGYTF.

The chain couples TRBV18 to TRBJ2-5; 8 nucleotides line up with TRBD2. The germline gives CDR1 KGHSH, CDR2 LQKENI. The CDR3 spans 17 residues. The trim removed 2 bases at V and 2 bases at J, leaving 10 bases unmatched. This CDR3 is CASSPEFSLAVQETQYF. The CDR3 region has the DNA TGTGCCAGCTCACCAGAATTTTCACTAGCGGTTCAAGAGACCCAGTACTTC.

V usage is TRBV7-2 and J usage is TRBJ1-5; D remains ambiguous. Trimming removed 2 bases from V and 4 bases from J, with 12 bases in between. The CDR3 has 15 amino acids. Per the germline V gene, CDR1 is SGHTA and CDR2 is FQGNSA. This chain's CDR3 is CASSLYDNYNQPQHF. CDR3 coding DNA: TGTGCCAGCAGCTTATATGATAATTATAATCAGCCCCAGCATTTT.

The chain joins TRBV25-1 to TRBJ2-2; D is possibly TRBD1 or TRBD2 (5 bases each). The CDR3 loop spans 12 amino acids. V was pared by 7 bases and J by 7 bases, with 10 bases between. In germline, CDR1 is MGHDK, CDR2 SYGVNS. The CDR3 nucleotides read TGTGCCAGCACGGGGCCTAACGGGGAGCTGTTTTTT. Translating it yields CASTGPNGELFF.

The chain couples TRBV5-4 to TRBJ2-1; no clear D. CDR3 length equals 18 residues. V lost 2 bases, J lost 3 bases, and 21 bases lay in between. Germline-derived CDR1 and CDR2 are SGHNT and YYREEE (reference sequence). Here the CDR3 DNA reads TGTGCCAGCAGCTTAGTTTGTCCTGGCCCCCTTTGCTACAATGAGCAGTTCTTC. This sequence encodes CASSLVCPGPLCYNEQFF.

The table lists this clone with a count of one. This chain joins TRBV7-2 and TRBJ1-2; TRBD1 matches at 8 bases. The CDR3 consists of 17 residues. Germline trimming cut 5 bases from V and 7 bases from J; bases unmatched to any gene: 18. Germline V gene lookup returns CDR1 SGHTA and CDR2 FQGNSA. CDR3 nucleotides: TGTGCCAGCAGCCCGACCTTCTTACCACAGGGGGGTATTGGCTACACCTTC. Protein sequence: CASSPTFLPQGGIGYTF.

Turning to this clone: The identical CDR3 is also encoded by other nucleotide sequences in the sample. The CDR3 here is CASSLEGATEAFF. The CDR3 coding sequence is TGTGCCAGCAGCTTAGAGGGGGCGACTGAAGCTTTCTTT. This chain links TRBV7-9 with TRBJ1-1, with 7 bases identical to TRBD1. Germline V CDR1 and CDR2: SEHNR, FQNEAQ (reference sequence). Germline trimming cut 1 base from V and 5 bases from J; bases unmatched to any gene: 1. The CDR3 has 13 residues.

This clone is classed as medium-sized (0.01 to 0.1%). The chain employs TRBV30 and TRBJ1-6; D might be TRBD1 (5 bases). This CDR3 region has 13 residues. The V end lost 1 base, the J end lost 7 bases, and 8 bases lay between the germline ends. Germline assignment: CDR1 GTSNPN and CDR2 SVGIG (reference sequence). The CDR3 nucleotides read TGTGCCTGGAGTGGAGGGGTCAATTCACCCCTCCACTTT. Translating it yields CAWSGGVNSPLHF.

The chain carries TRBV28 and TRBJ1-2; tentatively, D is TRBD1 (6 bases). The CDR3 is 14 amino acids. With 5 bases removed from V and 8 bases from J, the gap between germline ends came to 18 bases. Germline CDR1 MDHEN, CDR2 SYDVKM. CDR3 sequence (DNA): TGTGCCAGCAGTCCCTTGGGGGGGCGACTCGGCTACACCTTC. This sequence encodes CASSPLGGRLGYTF.

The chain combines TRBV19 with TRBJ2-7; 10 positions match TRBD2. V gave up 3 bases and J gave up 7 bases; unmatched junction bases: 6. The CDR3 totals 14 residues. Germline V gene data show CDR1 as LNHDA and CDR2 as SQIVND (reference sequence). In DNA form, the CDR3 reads TGTGCCAGTAGTATTATTGCGACTAGCGGGGAGCAGTACTTC. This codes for CASSIIATSGEQYF.

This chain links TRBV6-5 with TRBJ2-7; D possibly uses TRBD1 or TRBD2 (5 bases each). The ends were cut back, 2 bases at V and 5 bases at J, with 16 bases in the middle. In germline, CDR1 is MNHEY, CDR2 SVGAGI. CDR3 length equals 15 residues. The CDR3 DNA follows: TGTGCCAGCAGTTACCGGGGCTATCCTCTCCACGAGCAGTACTTC. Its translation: CASSYRGYPLHEQYF.

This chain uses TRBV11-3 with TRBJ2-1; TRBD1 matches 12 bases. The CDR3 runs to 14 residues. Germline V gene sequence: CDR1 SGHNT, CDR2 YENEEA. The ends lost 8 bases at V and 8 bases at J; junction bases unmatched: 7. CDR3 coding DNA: TGTGCCAGCTCCGGGACAGGGGGCTCGGATGAGCAGTTCTTC. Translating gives CASSGTGGSDEQFF.

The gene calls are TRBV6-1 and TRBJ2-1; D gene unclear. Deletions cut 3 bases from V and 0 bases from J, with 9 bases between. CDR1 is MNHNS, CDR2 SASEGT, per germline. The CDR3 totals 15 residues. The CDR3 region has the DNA TGTGCCAGCAGTGATACGCTAAGCTCCTACAATGAGCAGTTCTTC. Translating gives CASSDTLSSYNEQFF.

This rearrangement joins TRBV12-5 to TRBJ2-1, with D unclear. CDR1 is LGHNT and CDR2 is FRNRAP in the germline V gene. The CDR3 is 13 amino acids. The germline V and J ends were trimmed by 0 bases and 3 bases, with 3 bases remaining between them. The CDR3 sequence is CASGLVDYNEQFF. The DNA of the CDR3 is TGTGCTAGTGGTTTGGTAGACTACAATGAGCAGTTCTTC.

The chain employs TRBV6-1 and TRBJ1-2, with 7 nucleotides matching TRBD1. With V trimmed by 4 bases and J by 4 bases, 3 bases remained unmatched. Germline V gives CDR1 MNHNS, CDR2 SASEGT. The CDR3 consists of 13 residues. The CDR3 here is CASSGQGRYGYTF. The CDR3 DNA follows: TGTGCCAGCAGTGGACAGGGTCGCTATGGCTACACCTTC.